The 20 T cell receptor beta chains below all came from one sample that was sequenced in a study of T cell repertoires in cytomegalovirus infection. TCRdb fed the reads into MiXCR, producing one record per CDR3 protein. Counted here are 60,000 to 85,000 distinct CDR3 sequences, approximately 22% occurring once; the ten biggest clones make up around three quarters. No antigens are known for them. Sequences were obtained from PBMCs, sequenced either directly or after in vitro stimulation (not recorded which). The receptors derive from a human donor in good health (CMV status not recorded). Some clones in this sample may be carry-over from other donors' samples.

This clonotype was counted only a few times. The gene calls are TRBV29-1 and TRBJ1-3; weak D call: TRBD1 (6 bases). V gave up 5 bases and J gave up 1 base, with 18 bases separating them. There are 16 residues in the CDR3. Germline V CDR1 and CDR2: SQVTM, ANQGSEA. The CDR3 sequence: CSVYTQIDRSGNTIYF. The CDR3 DNA follows: TGCAGCGTTTATACTCAAATTGACAGGTCTGGAAACACCATATATTTT.

The sample holds many counts of this clonotype. The chain carries TRBV7-4 and TRBJ1-1; D is perhaps TRBD1 (5 bases). V was cut by 9 bases and J by 1 base, with 24 bases left in between. The CDR3 totals 17 residues. Germline lookup yields CDR1 SGHVT and CDR2 SQSDAQ. The CDR3 reads CASTSGGREAGNTEAFF. The CDR3, as DNA: TGTGCCAGTACCTCTGGGGGGAGGGAAGCCGGGAACACTGAAGCTTTCTTT. Combining the CDR3 with reference TRBV7-4 and TRBJ1-1 gives the whole variable domain GAGVSQSPRYKVAKRGRDVALRCDSISGHVTLYWYRQTLGQGSEVLTYSQSDAQRDKSGRPSGRFSAERPERSVSTLKIQRTEQGDSAVYLCASTSGGREAGNTEAFFGQGTRLTVV.

This clonotype was detected only a few times. The chain joins TRBV11-3 to TRBJ1-1; D might be TRBD1 (5 bases). The germline V and J ends were trimmed by 8 bases and 0 bases, with 25 bases remaining between them. This CDR3 has 18 amino acids. Germline assignment: CDR1 SGHNT and CDR2 YENEEA. The CDR3 here is CASGSYRGFRGMNTEAFF. DNA for the CDR3: TGTGCCAGCGGTAGCTATCGGGGGTTTCGTGGAATGAACACTGAAGCTTTCTTT.

This clonotype was seen only a few times. The V and J genes are TRBV7-2 and TRBJ2-5, with TRBD1 identical over 9 bases. The J segment lost 5 bases and the V segment lost 5 bases, leaving 9 bases of the junction unmatched. CDR1 and CDR2 from the germline V gene are SGHTA and FQGNSA. CDR3 length equals 15 residues. The CDR3 region has the DNA TGTGCCAGCAGCGTGGGACAGGGCCTCCGGGAGACCCAGTACTTC. It yields the protein CASSVGQGLRETQYF. Full variable domain (rest looked up from reference TRBV7-2 and TRBJ2-5): GAGVSQSPSNKVTEKGKDVELRCDPISGHTALYWYRQSLGQGLEFLIYFQGNSAPDKSGLPSDRFSAERTGGSVSTLTIQRTQQEDSAVYLCASSVGQGLRETQYFGPGTRLLVL.

This chain uses TRBV6-2 or TRBV6-3 with TRBJ2-1, with 9 bases lining up with TRBD1. The CDR3 length is 14 residues. CDR1 is MNHEY and CDR2 is SVGEGT in the germline V gene. V lost 6 bases to trimming and J lost 8 bases; unmatched junction nucleotides: 8. This CDR3 reads CASSPHRGPDEQFF. In DNA form, the CDR3 reads TGTGCCAGCAGCCCACACAGGGGGCCGGATGAGCAGTTCTTC.

The chain employs TRBV4-1 and TRBJ1-3; possible D gene TRBD1, 5 bases. Germline assignment: CDR1 MGHRA and CDR2 YSYEKL. V was shortened by 4 bases and J by 0 bases, with 16 bases between the two germline ends. The CDR3 covers 17 residues. The CDR3, as DNA: TGCGCCAGCAGCCCCACCGGGGCAGGGAGCTCTGGAAACACCATATATTTT. Translating gives CASSPTGAGSSGNTIYF.

This clonotype was recorded at least ten times. The J gene is TRBJ2-4, the V gene TRBV7-8; D possibly corresponds to TRBD2 (6 bases). Trimming took 3 bases from V and 6 from J, leaving 18 bases between them. CDR3 length: 16 residues. Looked up from germline, CDR1 is SGHVS and CDR2 is FQNEAQ. The CDR3 bases are TGTGCCAGCAGCTTTACCCCCCTAGGAGGGGCAAACATTCAGTACTTC. Protein product: CASSFTPLGGANIQYF. Full variable domain (remainder filled in from reference TRBV7-8 and TRBJ2-4): GAGVSQSPRYKVAKRGQDVALRCDPISGHVSLFWYQQALGQGPEFLTYFQNEAQLDKSGLPSDRFFAERPEGSVSTLKIQRTQQEDSAVYLCASSFTPLGGANIQYFGAGTRLSVL.

This clonotype was seen a handful of times. The chain carries TRBV9 and TRBJ2-1; 8 positions match TRBD2. The V gene end was trimmed by 3 bases and the J gene end by 11 bases; junction bases not matched to a gene: 16. This CDR3 spans 16 amino acids. From germline, CDR1 is SGDLS and CDR2 YYNGEE. The DNA for the CDR3 is TGTGCCAGCAGCGGCGGGGGGCCCGGGGGGGGTCATCAGCAGTTCTTC. This encodes CASSGGGPGGGHQQFF.

The chain combines TRBV6-6 with TRBJ2-7; 7 bases are a match to TRBD1. Looked up from germline, CDR1 is MNHNY and CDR2 is SVGAGI (reference sequence). The CDR3 runs to 16 residues. V shed 2 bases, J shed 3 bases, and the junction held 10 bases outside the gene matches. The CDR3 reads CASSYVTGMIDYEQYF. The CDR3 nucleotides are TGTGCCAGCAGTTACGTGACAGGGATGATAGACTACGAGCAGTACTTC.

V gene TRBV25-1 combines with J gene TRBJ2-2; D could derive from TRBD1 or TRBD2 (6 bases each). Trimming took 10 bases from V and 6 from J, leaving 15 bases between them. Germline-derived CDR1 and CDR2 are MGHDK and SYGVNS. This CDR3 region has 13 residues. The CDR3 region is CATHREEAGELFF. The CDR3 DNA sequence: TGTGCCACCCACAGGGAGGAGGCCGGGGAGCTGTTTTTT.

CDR3 bases: TGTGCCAGTTCCCGGGACACAACCTACGAGCAGTACTTC. Amino acid sequence: CASSRDTTYEQYF. This chain links TRBV2 with TRBJ2-7; possibly TRBD1 for D (6 bases). Germline V gene lookup returns CDR1 SNHLY and CDR2 FYNNEI. Trimming cost V 9 bases and J 2 bases, with 14 bases left between them. The CDR3 has 13 amino acids.

The V call is TRBV5-1, the J call TRBJ2-5; perhaps D is TRBD1 or TRBD2 (5 bases each). V lost 8 bases, J lost 1 base, and 12 bases lay in between. The CDR3 has 13 amino acids. The germline CDR1 and CDR2 sequences are SGHRS and YFSETQ. CDR3 in amino acids: CASNEGSQETQYF. CDR3 nucleotide sequence: TGCGCCAGTAATGAGGGGTCCCAAGAGACCCAGTACTTC.

The chain recombines TRBV12-3 or TRBV12-4 with TRBJ1-1; D is unclear. V dropped 4 bases and J dropped 0 bases, with 12 bases sitting between them. This CDR3 spans 15 amino acids. The CDR3 DNA sequence: TGTGCCAGCAGTTCAAGGACCGGAATGAACACTGAAGCTTTCTTT. This codes for CASSSRTGMNTEAFF.

The V gene is TRBV4-1, the J gene TRBJ1-6; no clear D gene. CDR3 length: 16 residues. The V end lost 4 bases, the J end lost 5 bases, and 15 bases lay between the germline ends. Germline CDR1 is MGHRA and CDR2 is YSYEKL. CDR3 in DNA: TGCGCCAGCAGCCCGACCGCGACACATAATAATTCACCCCTCCACTTT. Amino acids: CASSPTATHNNSPLHF.

The chain carries TRBV7-2 and TRBJ2-1; D call uncertain. Trimming took 5 bases from V and 5 from J, leaving 13 bases between them. The CDR3 totals 14 residues. Germline lookup yields CDR1 SGHTA and CDR2 FQGNSA. In DNA, the CDR3 is TGTGCCAGCAGCATAAATAGACCGAACAATGAGCAGTTCTTC. Translating gives CASSINRPNNEQFF.

This clonotype was counted between two and nine times. This chain connects TRBV2 to TRBJ1-2; 10 bases map to TRBD1. Per the germline V gene, CDR1 is SNHLY and CDR2 is FYNNEI. This CDR3 has 15 residues. The trim removed 1 base at V and 4 bases at J, leaving 3 bases unmatched. CDR3 DNA: TGTGCCAGCAGTGAAGATGGGACAGGGGTCTATGGCTACACCTTC. It codes for CASSEDGTGVYGYTF.

This clonotype was recorded at least ten times. The chain carries TRBV7-6 and TRBJ2-3, with D possibly being TRBD2 (5 bases). The CDR3 spans 15 residues. The V gene lost 8 bases and the J gene lost 1 base, with 16 bases spanning the gap. Germline assignment: CDR1 SGHVS and CDR2 FNYEAQ. CDR3 loop: CASGLWPLGTDTQYF. In DNA, the CDR3 is TGTGCCAGCGGACTGTGGCCTCTTGGCACAGATACGCAGTATTTT.

The chain links TRBV12-3 or TRBV12-4 to TRBJ2-7, with D unclear. CDR3 size: 13 residues. V was pared by 5 bases and J by 3 bases, with 11 bases between. The CDR3 reads CASSPPLGYEQYF. The CDR3 bases are TGTGCCAGCAGTCCGCCGTTGGGCTACGAGCAGTACTTC.

This clonotype occurred a few times. The gene calls are TRBV11-2 and TRBJ2-3; D is uncertain. V gave up 5 bases and J gave up 2 bases, with 11 bases separating them. This CDR3 has 14 residues. Germline CDR1 and CDR2: SGHAT and FQNNGV. In DNA form, the CDR3 reads TGTGCCAGCAGCCACATGGGATACACAGATACGCAGTATTTT. Its translation: CASSHMGYTDTQYF.

V usage is TRBV7-8 and J usage is TRBJ2-3, with a weak D call TRBD2 (6 bases). V was shortened by 5 bases and J by 2 bases, with 14 bases between the two germline ends. Germline V gene data show CDR1 as SGHVS and CDR2 as FQNEAQ. The CDR3 contains 15 residues. CDR3 in DNA: TGTGCCAGCAGCCCTATAGCGGAGATCACAGATACGCAGTATTTT. Amino acids: CASSPIAEITDTQYF.